These 22 T cell receptor beta chains were sequenced from one sample in a study of shared clonotypes between healthy human individuals. The table came from immunoSEQ multiplex PCR; TCRdb's copy has only in-frame clones and leaves some out. The repertoire consists of millions of clones, with around nine tenths occurring once and the leading ten covering around 0.15%. The sequenced material came from naive CD4+ T cells sorted from blood. The subset: CD45RA+ positively selected. Source of these receptors: a man younger than 30 in good health.

The J gene is TRBJ2-2, the V gene TRBV11-2; the D is unclear. Germline V CDR1 and CDR2: SGHAT, FQNNGV. With 3 bases removed from V and 4 bases from J, the gap between germline ends came to 15 bases. The CDR3 runs 16 residues. The CDR3 bases are TGTGCCAGCAGCTTGGAAGGCAGGATTGGCACCGGGGAGCTGTTTTTT. As protein: CASSLEGRIGTGELFF.

V gene TRBV5-1 combines with J gene TRBJ2-7; 13 nucleotides align to TRBD2. CDR3 length equals 16 residues. Germline V lookup: CDR1 SGHRS, CDR2 YFSETQ. V dropped 1 base and J dropped 5; count of bases not matched to a gene: 6. CDR3 bases: TGCGCCAGCAGCTTGTGGACTAGCGGGAGTTACGACGAGCAGTACTTC. It codes for CASSLWTSGSYDEQYF. Full variable domain (remainder filled in from reference TRBV5-1 and TRBJ2-7): KAGVTQTPRYLIKTRGQQVTLSCSPISGHRSVSWYQQTPGQGLQFLFEYFSETQRNKGNFPGRFSGRQFSNSRSEMNVSTLELGDSALYLCASSLWTSGSYDEQYFGPGTRLTVT.

The chain combines TRBV6-5 with TRBJ1-5, with D perhaps matching TRBD1 (5 bases). The CDR3 totals 13 residues. V dropped 7 bases and J dropped 1 base, with 8 bases sitting between them. Germline CDR1 and CDR2: MNHEY and SVGAGI. The CDR3 here is CASMPGSNQPQHF. CDR3 nucleotide sequence: TGTGCCAGCATGCCAGGGAGCAATCAGCCCCAGCATTTT.

J is TRBJ2-2 and V is TRBV5-1; D might be TRBD2 (6 bases). The CDR3 sequence is 16 residues long. CDR1 is SGHRS, CDR2 YFSETQ, per germline. V lost 4 bases to trimming and J lost 0 bases, with 13 bases between them. The CDR3 loop is CASSTQAGSNTGELFF. The CDR3 DNA reads as TGCGCCAGCAGCACCCAGGCGGGATCGAACACCGGGGAGCTGTTTTTT.

A single count supports this clone. The V call is TRBV30, the J call TRBJ2-5; D may match TRBD1 or TRBD2 (5 bases each). The CDR3 loop spans 14 amino acids. The V end was cut by 2 bases, the J end by 4 bases, with 14 bases between. Germline CDR1 GTSNPN, CDR2 SVGIG (reference sequence). CDR3 DNA: TGTGCCTGGAGTCGTGGGGGAGTACGAGAGACCCAGTACTTC. Translated, it gives CAWSRGGVRETQYF.

The rearrangement uses TRBV4-3 and TRBJ1-4; no reliable D call. The germline V gene has CDR1 LGHNA and CDR2 YSLEER. V lost 1 base to trimming and J lost 7 bases, with 16 bases between them. The CDR3 length is 16 residues. The CDR3 sequence is CASSQGSATSGEKLFF. The CDR3 DNA reads TGCGCCAGCAGCCAAGGGAGCGCCACCAGTGGTGAAAAACTGTTTTTT.

The chain has TRBV19 and TRBJ2-3; 15 bases are a match to TRBD2. The CDR3 sequence is 18 residues long. Germline V lookup: CDR1 LNHDA, CDR2 SQIVND (reference sequence). The V gene end was trimmed by 2 bases and the J gene end by 2 bases; junction bases not matched to a gene: 5. CDR3 residues: CASSIRTSGGAFTDTQYF. CDR3 nucleotide sequence: TGTGCCAGTAGTATACGGACTAGCGGGGGGGCCTTCACAGATACGCAGTATTTT.

CDR3 in amino acids: CASSPRTSGPKETQYF. In nucleotides, the CDR3 is TGCGCCAGCAGCCCGAGGACTAGCGGGCCTAAAGAGACCCAGTACTTC. This chain links TRBV4-3 with TRBJ2-5; 11 bases match TRBD2. The V gene's germline CDR1 is LGHNA and CDR2 YSLEER. The J segment lost 3 bases and the V segment lost 4 bases, leaving 7 bases of the junction unmatched. This CDR3 region has 16 residues.

Only one count was recorded for this clone. The chain links TRBV9 to TRBJ2-3; TRBD1 or TRBD2 may be the D gene (5 bases each). V lost 2 bases and J 2 bases, leaving 12 bases between the germline ends. CDR3 size: 15 residues. Germline V gene sequence: CDR1 SGDLS, CDR2 YYNGEE. The CDR3 sequence is CASSVRDGITDTQYF. CDR3 DNA sequence: TGTGCCAGCAGCGTCCGGGACGGAATCACAGATACGCAGTATTTT.

The chain is built from TRBV13 and TRBJ1-5; D is unclear. The V gene's germline CDR1 is PRHDT and CDR2 FYEKMQ (reference sequence). The CDR3 extends over 15 amino acids. V lost 4 bases, J lost 1 base, and 11 bases lay in between. CDR3 nucleotides: TGTGCCAGCAGCTCATCCTACAGAAGCAATCAGCCCCAGCATTTT. It specifies CASSSSYRSNQPQHF. Supplemented by reference TRBV13 and TRBJ1-5, the full variable domain reads AAGVIQSPRHLIKEKRETATLKCYPIPRHDTVYWYQQGPGQDPQFLISFYEKMQSDKGSIPDRFSAQQFSDYHSELNMSSLELGDSALYFCASSSSYRSNQPQHFGDGTRLSIL.

With respect to this clone: The same CDR3 can be traced to other DNA sequences in this sample. This CDR3 is CASSLGVSSYNEQFF. The DNA of the CDR3 is TGTGCCAGCAGCTTAGGGGTGAGCTCCTACAATGAGCAGTTCTTC. The chain combines TRBV7-8 with TRBJ2-1; D is unresolved. The CDR3 extends over 15 amino acids. Germline CDR1 reads SGHVS; CDR2 reads FQNEAQ. V was trimmed by 1 base and J by 0 bases, leaving 7 bases between them.

Of note for this clone: Other DNA sequences in this specimen translate into the identical CDR3. The genes are TRBV5-4 and TRBJ2-3, with D tentatively TRBD1 or TRBD2 (5 bases each). V dropped 0 bases and J dropped 0 bases, with 8 bases sitting between them. The CDR3 covers 15 residues. CDR1 is SGHNT, CDR2 YYREEE, per germline (reference sequence). CDR3: CASSLDGGSTDTQYF. CDR3 bases: TGTGCCAGCAGCTTGGATGGGGGTAGCACAGATACGCAGTATTTT.

This clone was detected only once. The chain employs TRBV7-2 and TRBJ1-2; 7 bases align to TRBD1. Germline V gives CDR1 SGHTA, CDR2 FQGNSA. The CDR3 extends over 14 amino acids. J was trimmed by 5 bases and V by 0 bases; bases with no gene match: 3. This CDR3 is CASSLATGEYGYTF. The DNA of the CDR3 is TGTGCCAGCAGCTTAGCAACAGGGGAATATGGCTACACCTTC.

The V call is TRBV6-6, the J call TRBJ1-3; weak D call: TRBD1 (6 bases). The germline V and J ends were trimmed by 6 bases and 2 bases, with 14 bases remaining between them. Germline V gives CDR1 MNHNY, CDR2 SVGAGI (reference sequence). The CDR3 consists of 15 residues. CDR3 residues: CASRDTGPTGNTIYF. CDR3 bases: TGTGCCAGCAGAGACACAGGGCCGACTGGAAACACCATATATTTT.

J is TRBJ1-4 and V is TRBV7-2; possibly TRBD1 for D (6 bases). V was cut by 5 bases and J by 4 bases, with 17 bases left in between. Looked up from germline, CDR1 is SGHTA and CDR2 is FQGNSA. CDR3 length: 16 residues. For the CDR3, the DNA is TGTGCCAGCAGCGGTCCCACAGGGTTGGGTAATGAAAAACTGTTTTTT. This encodes CASSGPTGLGNEKLFF. Filled out from reference TRBV7-2 and TRBJ1-4, the complete variable domain reads GAGVSQSPSNKVTEKGKDVELRCDPISGHTALYWYRQSLGQGLEFLIYFQGNSAPDKSGLPSDRFSAERTGGSVSTLTIQRTQQEDSAVYLCASSGPTGLGNEKLFFGSGTQLSVL.

The V gene is TRBV27, the J gene TRBJ2-1; 8 nucleotides match TRBD2. The germline V gene has CDR1 MNHEY and CDR2 SMNVEV (reference sequence). Losses at the gene ends were 5 bases for V and 8 bases for J; bases not matched to a gene: 8. The CDR3 is 14 amino acids. The CDR3 protein is CASSHRTSSDEQFF. CDR3 nucleotide sequence: TGTGCCAGCAGTCACCGGACTAGCTCGGATGAGCAGTTCTTC.

The rearrangement links TRBV9 to TRBJ2-3; 10 bases are a match to TRBD2. The CDR3 runs to 14 residues. V was clipped by 4 bases and J by 4 bases; unmatched bases: 3. Germline assignment: CDR1 SGDLS and CDR2 YYNGEE. The CDR3 DNA reads as TGTGCCAGCAGCAGCGGGAGGGCCTCAGATACGCAGTATTTT. It translates to CASSSGRASDTQYF.

The chain carries TRBV27 and TRBJ2-2; TRBD2 matches 14 bases. Germline CDR1 is MNHEY and CDR2 is SMNVEV (reference sequence). V dropped 8 bases and J dropped 8; count of bases not matched to a gene: 1. This CDR3 contains 13 residues. Here the CDR3 DNA reads TGTGCCAGCGGGACTAGCGGGAGAGGGGAGCTGTTTTTT. Translating it yields CASGTSGRGELFF.

DNA for the CDR3: TGTGCCTTAGGGGCAGCTACAGATACGCAGTATTTT. It specifies CALGAATDTQYF. V usage is TRBV30 and J usage is TRBJ2-3, with a tentative D call TRBD1 (5 bases). V was pared by 7 bases and J by 3 bases, with 11 bases between. The CDR3 length is 12 residues. Germline CDR1 and CDR2: GTSNPN and SVGIG (reference sequence).

The chain is built from TRBV7-2 and TRBJ1-2; D unresolved. V lost 3 bases, J lost 4 bases, and 6 bases lay in between. CDR1 SGHTA and CDR2 FQGNSA come from the germline V gene. The CDR3 is 12 residues long. The CDR3 coding sequence is TGTGCCAGCAGCTTCAACACCTATGGCTACACCTTC. Residues: CASSFNTYGYTF. Combining the CDR3 with reference TRBV7-2 and TRBJ1-2 gives the whole variable domain GAGVSQSPSNKVTEKGKDVELRCDPISGHTALYWYRQSLGQGLEFLIYFQGNSAPDKSGLPSDRFSAERTGGSVSTLTIQRTQQEDSAVYLCASSFNTYGYTFGSGTRLTVV.

V gene TRBV9 combines with J gene TRBJ2-7; 9 positions agree with TRBD2. This CDR3 is built from 15 residues. V lost 0 bases and J lost 2; bases outside the gene matches: 3. Germline values: CDR1 SGDLS, CDR2 YYNGEE. CDR3 DNA sequence: TGTGCCAGCAGCGTAGAAACTAGCGGGCCCTACGAGCAGTACTTC. It codes for CASSVETSGPYEQYF.

The gene calls are TRBV5-1 and TRBJ1-4, with no clear D. The V end was cut by 5 bases, the J end by 7 bases, with 6 bases between. Germline-derived CDR1 and CDR2 are SGHRS and YFSETQ. The CDR3 runs 11 residues. The CDR3 coding sequence is TGCGCCAGCAGAGAGTCTGAAAAACTGTTTTTT. Its translation: CASRESEKLFF.